This TCR beta chain was identified during a study of T-cell memory formation after mild COVID-19. TCRdb analysed the 5' RACE reads with MiXCR anew, one entry per CDR3 protein. The table shows roughly 350,000 distinct CDR3 sequences, with roughly an eighth occurring only once. This TCR derives from a young man who had mild COVID-19 (a few samples of this study predate the infection). Cell type and time point are not known. Input material: PBMCs or a T cell subset sorted from them (not recorded which).

In DNA form, the CDR3 reads TGTGCCAGCAGCGTGCCCCCGCGGGTTGAGGGCACAGATACGCAGTATTTT. Translated: CASSVPPRVEGTDTQYF. The chain joins TRBV9 to TRBJ2-3; tentatively, D is TRBD2 (5 bases). The CDR3 covers 17 residues. V was clipped by 2 bases and J by 1 base, with 17 bases between them. Germline V lookup: CDR1 SGDLS, CDR2 YYNGEE.